These T cell receptor beta chains were read from a single sample in a study of human T cells and chemical hapten exposure. MiXCR was run by TCRdb on the RACE reads, yielding one entry per CDR3 protein. The table shows about 68,000 distinct CDR3 sequences, with roughly 11% occurring only once. The sequences come from whole blood, collected in connection with sensitization to the hapten diphenylcyclopropenone (DPC). Receptor source: a woman between 50 and 59 years old with alopecia areata. Some clones in this sample may be carry-over from other donors' samples. CDR3s include the opening cysteine and the closing phenylalanine or tryptophan. A D gene is named only where the DNA matches it firmly. Clone size is not always given. Where it is, it says once, few, many or a class for expanded clones.

clone size	D gene	V gene	J gene	CDR3 protein	CDR3 DNA
many	-	TRBV2	TRBJ2-4	CASGKNIQYF	TGTGCCAGCGGGAAAAACATTCAGTACTTC
-	-	TRBV20-1	TRBJ2-1	CSAYLEGEQFF	TGCAGTGCTTACCTAGAGGGGGAGCAGTTCTTC
-	TRBD1	TRBV2	TRBJ2-1	CASSVMGQVANEQFF	TGTGCCAGCAGTGTTATGGGACAGGTCGCCAATGAGCAGTTCTTC
-	-	TRBV3-1	TRBJ2-3	CASSQGARADTQYF	TGTGCCAGCAGCCAAGGGGCAAGAGCAGATACGCAGTATTTT
-	-	TRBV7-2	TRBJ1-6	CASSFGGRISPLHF	TGTGCCAGCAGCTTCGGGGGGCGCATTTCACCCCTCCACTTT
many	-	TRBV20-1	TRBJ1-5	CSARDGLHQPQHF	TGCAGTGCTAGAGACGGGCTTCATCAGCCCCAGCATTTT
many	-	TRBV7-3	TRBJ1-1	CASSLGPSDTEAFF	TGTGCCAGCAGCTTAGGGCCGTCGGACACTGAAGCTTTCTTT
many	TRBD2	TRBV6-2/TRBV6-3	TRBJ2-7	CASSLKRGTTYEQYF	TGTGCCAGCAGTTTGAAGCGGGGTACAACCTACGAGCAGTACTTC
few	TRBD1	TRBV29-1	TRBJ2-7	CSVERGQQQYF	TGCAGCGTTGAAAGGGGACAGCAACAGTACTTC
-	-	TRBV5-4	TRBJ2-1	CASSIWGSAYNEQFF	TGTGCCAGCAGCATCTGGGGGAGTGCCTACAATGAGCAGTTCTTC
many	TRBD2	TRBV30	TRBJ2-6	CAWQGLAGVPGANVLTF	TGTGCCTGGCAAGGACTAGCGGGAGTCCCTGGGGCCAACGTCCTGACTTTC
many	-	TRBV27	TRBJ1-3	CAILHEAGSGEGGNTIYF	TGTGCCATCCTACACGAAGCGGGGTCCGGGGAAGGTGGAAACACCATATATTTT
-	-	TRBV20-1	TRBJ2-7	CSATRLYEQYF	TGCAGTGCCACTAGGTTATACGAGCAGTACTTC
few	-	TRBV7-2	TRBJ2-3	CASSLGPRRGDTQYF	TGTGCCAGCAGCTTAGGTCCCAGGAGAGGGGATACGCAGTATTTT
many	-	TRBV7-9	TRBJ1-4	CASSPRKGGNEKLFF	TGTGCCAGCAGCCCCCGAAAGGGTGGTAATGAAAAACTGTTTTTT
many	-	TRBV6-1	TRBJ2-2	CASSEDGGELFF	TGTGCCAGCAGTGAAGATGGCGGGGAGCTGTTTTTT
-	-	TRBV30	TRBJ1-5	CAWNIGPLNQPQHF	TGTGCCTGGAATATAGGTCCTCTCAATCAGCCCCAGCATTTT
many	-	TRBV18	TRBJ1-5	CASSPPGPVRVNQPQHF	TGTGCCAGCTCACCACCGGGTCCCGTCAGAGTAAATCAGCCCCAGCATTTT
-	-	TRBV7-2	TRBJ1-1	CASAPYLNTEAFF	TGTGCCAGTGCACCATATTTGAACACTGAAGCTTTCTTT
-	-	TRBV29-1	TRBJ1-3	CSGRTATSGNTIYF	TGCAGCGGAAGGACCGCTACCTCTGGAAACACCATATATTTT
many	-	TRBV28	TRBJ1-5	CASSLVGGVGRNQPQHF	TGTGCCAGCAGTTTAGTAGGCGGTGTGGGGAGAAATCAGCCCCAGCATTTT
-	TRBD2	TRBV9	TRBJ2-3	CASSELAGATDTQYF	TGTGCCAGCAGCGAACTAGCGGGGGCCACAGATACGCAGTATTTT